This T cell receptor (beta chain) stems from a study of T cells after yellow fever vaccination. Findings and limits, study-wide: Detected again after the booster were most primary-vaccination clones, at nearly 97% CD4 and approximately 87% CD8. Only a minor proportion of clonotypes was detected across both CD4 and CD8 compartments.

There are many counts of this clonotype. The target antigen is unknown. Germline-derived CDR1 and CDR2 are SGHTA and FQGNSA. The CDR3 has 14 residues. The junction had 5 bases not matched to a gene; V was cut back by 7 bases and J by 2 bases. TCRdb re-called the 5' RACE reads with MiXCR, one entry per CDR3 protein. The table includes 510,000 or so distinct CDR3 sequences, over 15% detected once. This specimen consisted of PBMCs, obtained 15 days after the yellow fever booster vaccination. The TCR was taken from a man aged 25-45 years who received the YFV17D yellow fever vaccine. The chain couples TRBV7-2 to TRBJ2-3; TRBD2 aligns across 8 bases. CDR3 sequence reads: CASTQAGVTDTQYF. In nucleotides, the CDR3 is TGTGCCAGCACCCAAGCGGGGGTCACAGATACGCAGTATTTT.